This T cell receptor (beta chain) was sequenced in a study of blood T cell repertoires in COVID-19. For the study at large: Spain, Italy and the United States supplied samples that represented acute and convalescent COVID-19. T cells, B-cell-depleted T cells, or PBMCs provided the cDNA or gDNA that served as material.

Residents of 24 US areas, aged about 18 to 95 years, made up the participants. Cohorts were based on clinical histories the participants reported. The method was immunoSEQ multiplex PCR; TCRdb's version includes in-frame clones alone and lacks a portion of them. The sample shows fewer than 450,000 clones, 80% to 95% of them seen only once. CDR3 length: 15 residues. Trimming removed 0 bases from V and 8 bases from J, with 13 bases in between. Germline V CDR1 and CDR2: KGHSH, LQKENI. The sample comprised PBMCs or T cells enriched from blood (not recorded which). The sequence came from a man aged 18-30 years who had recovered from COVID-19. The chain links TRBV18 to TRBJ2-2; D possibly corresponds to TRBD1 (5 bases). CDR3 sequence: CASSPPGLYGGELFF. The CDR3 DNA reads as TGTGCCAGCTCACCACCGGGGCTGTACGGAGGGGAGCTGTTTTTT. The full variable domain, rest sourced from reference TRBV18 and TRBJ2-2, is NAGVMQNPRHLVRRRGQEARLRCSPMKGHSHVYWYRQLPEEGLKFMVYLQKENIIDESGMPKERFSAEFPKEGPSILRIQQVVRGDSAAYFCASSPPGLYGGELFFGEGSRLTVL.